The 24 T cell receptor beta chains presented below share a single source sample, sequenced in a study of blood T cell repertoires in COVID-19. Clones were sequenced by immunoSEQ multiplex PCR, and TCRdb holds only the in-frame ones, with some missing. The sample includes around 140,000 clones, roughly 90% of them seen just once. Input material: peripheral blood. All receptors come from a man between 65 and 85 years old with active COVID-19.

CDR3 coding DNA: TGTGCCAGCAGGATGGACAGGGTTGATTACGAGCAGTACTTC. Its translation is CASRMDRVDYEQYF. The J gene is TRBJ2-7, the V gene TRBV6-5, with 8 bases matching TRBD1. Germline V lookup: CDR1 MNHEY, CDR2 SVGAGI. The CDR3 consists of 14 residues. Unmatched junction bases numbered 8, after V lost 6 bases and J lost 4 bases.

In DNA, the CDR3 is TGTGCCTGGAGCTCGGGACTAGCCGTGTACGGTGAGCAGTTCTTC. Protein product: CAWSSGLAVYGEQFF. This chain links TRBV30 with TRBJ2-1; 9 bases align to TRBD2. Trimming cost V 3 bases and J 9 bases; bases outside gene matches: 12. CDR1 is GTSNPN, CDR2 SVGIG, per germline (reference sequence). This CDR3 comprises 15 residues.

The chain is built from TRBV5-4 and TRBJ2-5; 15 positions match TRBD2. The V gene's germline CDR1 is SGHNT and CDR2 YYREEE (reference sequence). The CDR3 runs 15 residues. V lost 3 bases to trimming and J lost 11 bases; unmatched junction nucleotides: 8. CDR3 sequence (DNA): TGTGCCAGCAGCTCTCCGGGACTAGCGGGAGGCGAACAGTACTTC. Amino acids: CASSSPGLAGGEQYF.

The CDR3 reads CASSLDSSGNTIYF. The CDR3 DNA reads as TGCGCCAGCAGCCTTGACTCCTCTGGAAACACCATATATTTT. The chain combines TRBV4-3 with TRBJ1-3; D gene uncertain. V lost 4 bases, J lost 0 bases, and 7 bases lay in between. CDR1 is LGHNA, CDR2 YSLEER, per germline. CDR3 length equals 14 residues.

The chain is built from TRBV21-1 and TRBJ1-5. TRBV21-1 is a pseudogene locus. The CDR3 spans 14 residues. The CDR3 protein is CASSKSHSNQPQHF. The CDR3 DNA sequence: TGTGCCAGCAGCAAGAGCCATAGCAATCAGCCCCAGCATTTT.

The rearrangement links TRBV12-5 to TRBJ1-5, with a possible D match to TRBD1 (6 bases). The CDR3 length is 16 residues. Trimming stripped 4 bases from V and 0 bases from J, with 13 bases between. Germline values: CDR1 LGHNT, CDR2 FRNRAP. The CDR3 region has the DNA TGTGCTAGTGGTTCGCCTCGGACAGATAGCAATCAGCCCCAGCATTTT. Its translation: CASGSPRTDSNQPQHF. Full variable domain (outside the CDR3, taken from reference TRBV12-5 and TRBJ1-5): DARVTQTPRHKVTEMGQEVTMRCQPILGHNTVFWYRQTMMQGLELLAYFRNRAPLDDSGMPKDRFSAEMPDATLATLKIQPSEPRDSAVYFCASGSPRTDSNQPQHFGDGTRLSIL.

This clone occurred once. This chain's CDR3 is CASSYRTSGRETQYF. The CDR3 DNA follows: TGTGCCAGCAGTTACCGGACTAGCGGGAGGGAGACCCAGTACTTC. The rearrangement uses TRBV25-1 and TRBJ2-5; TRBD2 aligns across 14 bases. The CDR3 has 15 residues. The germline V gene has CDR1 MGHDK and CDR2 SYGVNS. The J segment lost 5 bases and the V segment lost 5 bases, leaving 4 bases of the junction unmatched.

V usage is TRBV5-1 and J usage is TRBJ1-2; D is ambiguous. Germline V lookup: CDR1 SGHRS, CDR2 YFSETQ. Trimming pared 0 bases from V and 6 bases from J, leaving 9 bases between. This CDR3 has 13 residues. The CDR3 region is CASSLGSGDGYTF. CDR3 in DNA: TGCGCCAGCAGCTTGGGATCCGGGGATGGCTACACCTTC. Looking up the rest from reference TRBV5-1 and TRBJ1-2 gives the full variable domain: KAGVTQTPRYLIKTRGQQVTLSCSPISGHRSVSWYQQTPGQGLQFLFEYFSETQRNKGNFPGRFSGRQFSNSRSEMNVSTLELGDSALYLCASSLGSGDGYTFGSGTRLTVV.

V gene TRBV3-1 (or the pseudogene TRBV3-2) combines with J gene TRBJ1-5; D is undetermined. Germline values: CDR1 LGHDT, CDR2 YNNKEL (reference sequence). This CDR3 contains 15 residues. V was pared by 4 bases and J by 4 bases, with 14 bases between. CDR3 in amino acids: CASSLGHNSNQPQHF. The CDR3 DNA reads TGTGCCAGCAGCCTCGGTCATAACTCAAATCAGCCCCAGCATTTT.

This rearrangement joins TRBV28 to TRBJ2-2, with a tentative D call TRBD1 (8 bases). CDR1 and CDR2 from the germline V gene are MDHEN and SYDVKM. The germline V and J ends were trimmed by 3 bases and 6 bases, with 14 bases remaining between them. The CDR3 runs 15 residues. CDR3 residues: CASSFGQGGAGELFF. The CDR3 DNA reads TGTGCCAGCAGTTTTGGACAGGGAGGGGCCGGGGAGCTGTTTTTT.

V and J are TRBV12-5 and TRBJ1-2, with D tentatively TRBD1 (6 bases). Germline CDR1 LGHNT, CDR2 FRNRAP. This CDR3 has 14 amino acids. V lost 0 bases, J lost 5 bases, and 10 bases lay in between. The CDR3 nucleotides are TGTGCTAGTGGTTTGGTACTAGGACAGTATGGCTACACCTTC. This sequence encodes CASGLVLGQYGYTF.

V is TRBV19 and J is TRBJ1-1; weak D call: TRBD1 (5 bases). Germline CDR1 and CDR2: LNHDA and SQIVND (reference sequence). V was shortened by 8 bases and J by 0 bases, with 13 bases between the two germline ends. This CDR3 has 14 residues. The CDR3 DNA follows: TGTGCCAGTGGGTACAGACAGATGAACACTGAAGCTTTCTTT. Protein product: CASGYRQMNTEAFF.

This chain uses TRBV7-3 with TRBJ2-3, with TRBD2 matching over 11 bases. J gave up 5 bases and V 2 bases, and 0 bases lay outside the gene matches. The length of the CDR3 is 14 residues. Germline V CDR1 and CDR2: SGHTA, FQGTGA. CDR3 nucleotides: TGTGCCAGCAGCTTAGGACTAGCGGGAGATACGCAGTATTTT. Its protein is CASSLGLAGDTQYF. Together with reference TRBV7-3 and TRBJ2-3, the CDR3 gives the full variable domain: GAGVSQTPSNKVTEKGKYVELRCDPISGHTALYWYRQSLGQGPEFLIYFQGTGAADDSGLPNDRFFAVRPEGSVSTLKIQRTERGDSAVYLCASSLGLAGDTQYFGPGTRLTVL.

Written as DNA, the CDR3 is TGTGCCAGCAGTCTCTATAGGACAGGGGTGACAGATACGCAGTATTTT. It translates to CASSLYRTGVTDTQYF. The chain couples TRBV28 to TRBJ2-3; 9 positions agree with TRBD1. Germline V gives CDR1 MDHEN, CDR2 SYDVKM. The CDR3 is 16 residues long. Trimming at V came to 5 bases and at J to 3 bases, leaving 9 bases not matched to a gene.

This chain links TRBV15 with TRBJ2-1, with 10 bases that match TRBD2. The CDR3 is 18 amino acids. CDR1 is LNHNV and CDR2 is YYDKDF in the germline V gene (reference sequence). The ends lost 0 bases at V and 6 bases at J; junction bases unmatched: 11. The CDR3 nucleotides are TGTGCCACCAGCAGAGATAAGACTAGCGGGCTCTACGCCAATGAGCAGTTCTTC. Residues: CATSRDKTSGLYANEQFF.

V usage is TRBV4-1 and J usage is TRBJ1-2; TRBD1 might be the D (6 bases). The germline CDR1 and CDR2 sequences are MGHRA and YSYEKL. V was trimmed by 5 bases and J by 2 bases, leaving 15 bases between them. The CDR3 totals 15 residues. This CDR3 reads CASSWTASENYGYTF. The CDR3 coding sequence is TGCGCCAGCAGCTGGACAGCAAGCGAGAACTATGGCTACACCTTC.

The V call is TRBV7-3, the J call TRBJ2-2; D might be TRBD1 (8 bases). The germline V gene has CDR1 SGHTA and CDR2 FQGTGA. The CDR3 is 15 amino acids. Trimming removed 4 bases at V and 7 bases at J, with 16 bases between. The CDR3 coding sequence is TGTGCCAGCAGCTCCCGGACAGGGAGGGTCGGGGAGCTGTTTTTT. It is translated as CASSSRTGRVGELFF.

V usage is TRBV10-3 and J usage is TRBJ1-6; TRBD1 might be the D (5 bases). CDR3 length: 14 residues. V lost 2 bases to trimming and J lost 8 bases, with 10 bases between them. Germline V gene sequence: CDR1 ENHRY, CDR2 SYGVKD. In DNA form, the CDR3 reads TGTGCCATCAGTGAGGGAGAAGGGGATTCACCCCTCCACTTT. This encodes CAISEGEGDSPLHF.

This chain uses TRBV7-9 with TRBJ2-7; 11 bases line up with TRBD1. The CDR3 totals 13 residues. Per the germline V gene, CDR1 is SEHNR and CDR2 is FQNEAQ (reference sequence). Trimming at V came to 7 bases and at J to 6 bases, leaving 5 bases not matched to a gene. DNA for the CDR3: TGTGCCAGCAACCGGGACAGGGGGAGCGAGCAGTACTTC. Translation gives CASNRDRGSEQYF.

This chain links TRBV2 with TRBJ2-7; tentatively, D is TRBD2 (7 bases). The length of the CDR3 is 14 residues. Between the trimmed V and J ends, which lost 6 bases and 2 bases, there was a span of 14 bases. Per the germline V gene, CDR1 is SNHLY and CDR2 is FYNNEI. The CDR3 DNA follows: TGTGCCAGCAGGGGGGGGACATCAGCCTACGAGCAGTACTTC. This translates into CASRGGTSAYEQYF.

The chain uses TRBV29-1 and TRBJ1-1; D not certain. Trimming removed 6 bases at V and 4 bases at J, with 15 bases between. The germline CDR1 and CDR2 sequences are SQVTM and ANQGSEA. CDR3 size: 13 residues. The CDR3 DNA reads as TGCAGCGTACCATTTCCCCCTAGCACTGAAGCTTTCTTT. It codes for CSVPFPPSTEAFF. The entire variable domain, with the rest obtained from reference TRBV29-1 and TRBJ1-1, is as follows: SAVISQKPSRDICQRGTSLTIQCQVDSQVTMMFWYRQQPGQSLTLIATANQGSEATYESGFVIDKFPISRPNLTFSTLTVSNMSPEDSSIYLCSVPFPPSTEAFFGQGTRLTVV.

This chain joins TRBV7-9 and TRBJ2-1; 7 bases agree with TRBD2. Per the germline V gene, CDR1 is SEHNR and CDR2 is FQNEAQ (reference sequence). CDR3 length: 14 residues. The ends lost 5 bases at V and 14 bases at J; junction bases unmatched: 15. CDR3 nucleotides: TGTGCCAGCAGCCCCCGCGGGGAGGGAGGGCTTGAGTTCTTC. This sequence encodes CASSPRGEGGLEFF.

This rearrangement joins TRBV5-1 to TRBJ2-1, with TRBD2 identical over 7 bases. V was clipped by 5 bases and J by 7 bases; unmatched bases: 15. Germline values: CDR1 SGHRS, CDR2 YFSETQ. The CDR3 is 16 residues long. CDR3 region: CASSMRAAGETNEQFF. DNA for the CDR3: TGCGCCAGCAGTATGAGGGCGGCGGGAGAAACGAATGAGCAGTTCTTC.

The V call is TRBV9, the J call TRBJ2-3, with 10 bases aligning to TRBD2. Germline values: CDR1 SGDLS, CDR2 YYNGEE. V lost 1 base, J lost 5 bases, and 7 bases stayed unmatched. The CDR3 spans 16 residues. Here the CDR3 DNA reads TGTGCCAGCAGCGTAACAGGGAGCGGGAGGGTAGATACGCAGTATTTT. Translation gives CASSVTGSGRVDTQYF.